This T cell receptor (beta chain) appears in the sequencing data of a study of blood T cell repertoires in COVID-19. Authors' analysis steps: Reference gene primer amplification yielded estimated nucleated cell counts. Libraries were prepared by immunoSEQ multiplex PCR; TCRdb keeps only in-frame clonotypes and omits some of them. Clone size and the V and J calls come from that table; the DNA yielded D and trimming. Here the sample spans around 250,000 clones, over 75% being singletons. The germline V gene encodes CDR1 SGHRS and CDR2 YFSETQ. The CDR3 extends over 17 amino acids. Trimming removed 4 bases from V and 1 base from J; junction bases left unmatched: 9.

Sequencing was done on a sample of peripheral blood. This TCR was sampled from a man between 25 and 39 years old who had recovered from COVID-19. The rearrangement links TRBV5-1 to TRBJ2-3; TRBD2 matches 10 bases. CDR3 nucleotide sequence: TGCGCCAGCAGCCCAGGGAGCGGGGGGGCTGGCACAGATACGCAGTATTTT. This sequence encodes CASSPGSGGAGTDTQYF.